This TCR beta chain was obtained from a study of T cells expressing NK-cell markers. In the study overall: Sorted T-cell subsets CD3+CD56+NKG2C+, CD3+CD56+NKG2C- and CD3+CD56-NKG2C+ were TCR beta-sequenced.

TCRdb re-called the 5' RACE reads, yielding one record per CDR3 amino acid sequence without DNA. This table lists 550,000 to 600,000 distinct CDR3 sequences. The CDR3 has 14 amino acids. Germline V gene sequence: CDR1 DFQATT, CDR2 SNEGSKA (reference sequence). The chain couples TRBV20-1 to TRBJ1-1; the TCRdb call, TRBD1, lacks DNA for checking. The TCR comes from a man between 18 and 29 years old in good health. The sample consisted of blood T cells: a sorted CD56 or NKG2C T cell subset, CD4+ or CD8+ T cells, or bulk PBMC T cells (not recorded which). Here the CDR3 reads CSAQRPMGNTEAFF.